Listed below are T cell receptor beta chains from one sample, sequenced in a study of cytomegalovirus exposure and HLA in healthy donors. The assay was immunoSEQ multiplex PCR, and TCRdb's table has in-frame clones only and misses some. In total, the table holds approximately 30,000 clones. Sequencing used PBMCs. The origin of the receptors is a woman aged 40-49 years in good health and CMV-seropositive. Each CDR3 is given with its conserved first and last residue. The D gene is left open where the match is weak.

V	D	J	CDR3	DNA
TRBV18	-	TRBJ2-7	CASSPTDSREQYF	TGTGCCAGCTCACCAACGGACAGTCGCGAGCAGTACTTC
TRBV5-6	TRBD2	TRBJ2-3	CASFRTSVSSSTDTQYF	TGTGCCAGCTTCCGGACTAGCGTCTCTTCTAGCACAGATACGCAGTATTTT
TRBV6-9	TRBD2	TRBJ2-2	CASRGGGELFF	TGTGCCAGCCGGGGGGGCGGGGAGCTGTTTTTT
TRBV28	-	TRBJ2-3	CASSPHRDLRDTQYF	TGTGCCAGCAGTCCGCACAGGGATCTCAGGGATACGCAGTATTTT
TRBV5-4	TRBD1	TRBJ2-1	CASSHGQVNNEQFF	TGTGCCAGCAGCCACGGACAGGTCAACAATGAGCAGTTCTTC
TRBV5-1	-	TRBJ1-1	CASRPLEGQRNTEAFF	TGCGCCAGCAGGCCCCTTGAAGGACAGAGGAACACTGAAGCTTTCTTT
TRBV7-8	-	TRBJ1-1	CASSLRETGFTEAFF	TGTGCCAGCAGCCTCCGCGAGACAGGATTTACTGAAGCTTTCTTT
TRBV29-1	TRBD1	TRBJ2-1	CSVEDRTGEFF	TGCAGCGTTGAAGATCGAACAGGGGAGTTCTTC
TRBV5-1	TRBD2	TRBJ2-5	CASSFGLAGGQETQYF	TGCGCCAGCAGCTTTGGACTAGCGGGAGGTCAGGAGACCCAGTACTTC
TRBV6-6	TRBD1	TRBJ2-5	CASNDRGGETQYF	TGTGCCAGCAATGACAGGGGGGGCGAGACCCAGTACTTC
TRBV6-5	-	TRBJ1-6	CASSYSTGNNSPLHF	TGTGCCAGCAGTTACTCCACAGGGAATAATTCACCCCTCCACTTT
TRBV7-2	TRBD2	TRBJ2-5	CASSQGLQETQYF	TGTGCCAGCAGCCAGGGACTACAAGAGACCCAGTACTTC
TRBV15	-	TRBJ1-6	CATSRDYLEHSPLHF	TGTGCCACCAGCAGAGATTACCTAGAGCATTCACCCCTCCACTTT
TRBV5-1	TRBD2	TRBJ2-3	CASSWEGSDTQYF	TGCGCCAGCAGCTGGGAGGGTTCGGATACGCAGTATTTT
TRBV27	-	TRBJ2-2	CASSPLGPGELFF	TGTGCCAGCAGTCCCTTGGGCCCCGGGGAGCTGTTTTTT
TRBV11-2	-	TRBJ2-1	CASSLPANWAGDNEQFF	TGTGCCAGCAGCTTACCCGCAAACTGGGCCGGCGACAATGAGCAGTTCTTC
TRBV28	TRBD1	TRBJ1-1	CASSFSTGGSSNTEAFF	TGTGCCAGCAGTTTCTCGACAGGGGGCAGCTCGAACACTGAAGCTTTCTTT
TRBV19	-	TRBJ1-5	CASSRQGRGSNQPQHF	TGTGCCAGTAGTCGGCAGGGAAGGGGTAGCAATCAGCCCCAGCATTTT
TRBV18	-	TRBJ1-5	CASSPSGVNQPQHF	TGTGCCAGCTCACCTTCGGGGGTAAATCAGCCCCAGCATTTT
TRBV5-1	-	TRBJ2-2	CASTPDGTNTGELFF	TGCGCCAGCACCCCTGACGGGACGAACACCGGGGAGCTGTTTTTT
TRBV9	TRBD1	TRBJ2-5	CASSPPGTGKETQYF	TGTGCCAGCAGCCCTCCCGGGACAGGGAAAGAGACCCAGTACTTC
TRBV4-2	-	TRBJ2-7	CASSQDSGGRLDYEQYF	TGTGCCAGCAGCCAAGATTCCGGGGGGCGTCTGGACTACGAGCAGTACTTC
TRBV5-6	TRBD1	TRBJ1-6	CASSLSRDRGSPLHF	TGTGCCAGCAGCTTAAGTCGGGACAGGGGTTCACCCCTCCACTTT
TRBV19	TRBD2	TRBJ2-1	CASSSSLAGVSGRQFF	TGTGCCAGTAGTTCAAGTCTAGCGGGGGTCAGCGGTAGGCAGTTCTTC
TRBV4-1	TRBD1	TRBJ1-2	CASSQEDRVFYGYTF	TGCGCCAGCAGCCAAGAGGACAGGGTCTTCTATGGCTACACCTTC
TRBV30	-	TRBJ2-1	CAWSGTGINEQFF	TGTGCCTGGAGTGGGACCGGGATCAATGAGCAGTTCTTC
TRBV11-2	-	TRBJ2-1	CASSLGSDEQFF	TGTGCCAGCAGCTTAGGGTCGGATGAGCAGTTCTTC
TRBV6-5	-	TRBJ1-2	CASSYSRQSYGYTF	TGTGCCAGCAGTTACTCGAGGCAGAGCTATGGCTACACCTTC
TRBV5-1	TRBD2	TRBJ2-2	CASSLELAGNTGELFF	TGCGCCAGCAGCTTGGAACTAGCGGGTAACACCGGGGAGCTGTTTTTT
TRBV5-1	TRBD1	TRBJ1-1	CASSEQGVSMNTEAFF	TGCGCCAGCAGCGAACAGGGGGTTAGCATGAACACTGAAGCTTTCTTT
TRBV19	TRBD2	TRBJ2-5	CASSIAASGYQETQYF	TGTGCCAGTAGTATCGCGGCTAGCGGTTATCAAGAGACCCAGTACTTC
TRBV4-1	-	TRBJ2-7	CASSQDAGLSYEQYF	TGCGCCAGCAGCCAAGATGCAGGGTTGAGCTACGAGCAGTACTTC
TRBV5-6	-	TRBJ2-7	CASSSHGAGFSSYEQYF	TGTGCCAGCAGCTCTCATGGGGCAGGGTTCTCCTCCTACGAGCAGTACTTC
TRBV28	TRBD1	TRBJ2-5	CASSTGAETQYF	TGTGCCAGCAGTACAGGGGCGGAGACCCAGTACTTC
TRBV28	TRBD1	TRBJ1-5	CASSRSIGQGGNQPQHF	TGTGCCAGCAGTCGAAGTATAGGACAGGGAGGCAATCAGCCCCAGCATTTT
TRBV6-1	-	TRBJ2-7	CASSEASEPYEQYF	TGTGCCAGCAGTGAAGCGAGCGAACCCTACGAGCAGTACTTC
TRBV7-3	TRBD2	TRBJ2-1	CASSPNGLAGYNEQFF	TGTGCCAGCAGCCCCAACGGACTAGCGGGTTACAATGAGCAGTTCTTC
TRBV5-1	-	TRBJ2-7	CASSLNRDYEQYF	TGCGCCAGCAGCTTAAACAGGGACTACGAGCAGTACTTC
TRBV2	TRBD1	TRBJ2-1	CASSVTLRTGGFNEQFF	TGTGCCAGCAGTGTCACGCTCCGGACAGGGGGGTTTAATGAGCAGTTCTTC
TRBV19	-	TRBJ2-7	CASSIDSRGGYEQYF	TGTGCCAGTAGTATAGACAGCCGTGGCGGATACGAGCAGTACTTC